Listed here are 7 T cell receptor beta chains from one sample, sequenced in a study of spatial heterogeneity in lung cancer. What these receptors recognize is not known. Time point here: sample taken at primary tumor resection. In TCRdb, the 5' RACE reads were re-called with MiXCR into one record per CDR3 protein. The sample yields about 20,000 distinct CDR3 sequences, 15% to 20% seen once. Whole-study results and caveats: Expanded alpha and beta TCR counts within tumors tracked tumor mutation counts.

Sequencing was performed on lung tumor tissue, taken at surgery. These receptors originate from a female donor with early-stage non-small cell lung cancer.

In this sample, this clonotype turned up a few times. This sequence joins TRBV7-2 and TRBJ2-7; D gene ambiguous. V was shortened by 6 bases and J by 7 bases, with 10 bases between the two germline ends. The CDR3 is 11 residues long. Germline assignment: CDR1 SGHTA and CDR2 FQGNSA. The CDR3 DNA follows: TGTGCCAGCAGGGACCGTAGGGAGCAGTACTTC. This sequence encodes CASRDRREQYF.

The CDR3 DNA reads TGTGCCAGCAGCTTAGGAGCTAGCGGAAACAATGAGCAGTTCTTC. This sequence encodes CASSLGASGNNEQFF. The chain joins TRBV11-2 to TRBJ2-1; 7 bases agree with TRBD2. The length of the CDR3 is 15 residues. V dropped 1 base and J dropped 5; count of bases not matched to a gene: 5. Germline CDR1 SGHAT, CDR2 FQNNGV.

On this clonotype: A much larger clone is a single base away; this may be a read error. V is TRBV28 and J is TRBJ2-2; 10 positions match TRBD1. Germline V CDR1 and CDR2: MDHEN, SYDVKM. The CDR3 covers 16 residues. Trimming at V came to 7 bases and at J to 4 bases, leaving 9 bases not matched to a gene. This CDR3 reads CASNSPRDRGTGELFF. The DNA of the CDR3 is TGTGCCAGCAATTCGCCCAGGGACAGGGGCACCGGGGAGCTGTTTTTT. The whole variable domain, filled in from reference TRBV28 and TRBJ2-2, reads DVKVTQSSRYLVKRTGEKVFLECVQDMDHENMFWYRQDPGLGLRLIYFSYDVKMKEKGDIPEGYSVSREKKERFSLILESASTNQTSMYLCASNSPRDRGTGELFFGEGSRLTVL.

This clonotype was picked up many times. The chain has TRBV4-2 and TRBJ2-1, with TRBD2 identical over 7 bases. With V trimmed by 0 bases and J by 4 bases, 6 bases remained unmatched. Germline loops: CDR1 LGHNA, CDR2 YNFKEQ. The CDR3 is 16 amino acids. CDR3: CASSQDHGEGYNEQFF. The DNA for the CDR3 is TGTGCCAGCAGCCAAGATCACGGGGAGGGATACAATGAGCAGTTCTTC.

This clonotype has at least ten counts. The chain has TRBV14 and TRBJ2-6, with TRBD1 matching over 9 bases. CDR3 length equals 17 residues. V lost 4 bases to trimming and J lost 4 bases; unmatched junction nucleotides: 8. Germline assignment: CDR1 SGHDN and CDR2 FVKESK. CDR3: CASSPRTGVGGANVLTF. CDR3 coding DNA: TGTGCCAGCAGCCCCCGGACAGGGGTAGGGGGGGCCAACGTCCTGACTTTC.

This chain joins TRBV2 and TRBJ2-1; D tentatively reads TRBD1 or TRBD2 (5 bases each). V was trimmed by 6 bases and J by 6 bases, leaving 18 bases between them. The germline gives CDR1 SNHLY, CDR2 FYNNEI. The CDR3 extends over 15 amino acids. CDR3 DNA sequence: TGTGCCAGCAGCATAAAGACTGGGACCGGCAATGAGCAGTTCTTC. Amino acid sequence: CASSIKTGTGNEQFF.

This clonotype was seen only a few times. CDR3 DNA sequence: TGTGCCAGCGGACTAGCGACACCTGATACGCAGTATTTT. It is translated as CASGLATPDTQYF. The genes are TRBV7-9 and TRBJ2-3; 9 bases match TRBD2. V lost 8 bases and J lost 6; bases outside the gene matches: 6. The CDR3 contains 13 residues. Germline CDR1 reads SEHNR; CDR2 reads FQNEAQ (reference sequence).